These T cell receptor beta chains were read from a single sample in a study of blood T cell repertoires in COVID-19. Assay: immunoSEQ multiplex PCR; the TCRdb copy retains only in-frame clones and omits some. The table lists about 340,000 clones, 86% of them singletons. The sample was peripheral blood. The receptors were gathered from a woman aged 55-70 years with COVID-19, enrolled during active disease. The conserved cysteine and the conserved F or W are not part of the CDR3 here.

j_call | v_call | cdr3_aa
TRBJ1-1 | TRBV9 | ASSPGGGSEAF
TRBJ1-1 | TRBV7-3 | ASSSGHPTEAF
TRBJ1-5 | TRBV6-5 | ASRSGGSNQPQH
TRBJ2-1 | TRBV27 | ASRGGAASSYNEQF
TRBJ1-2 | TRBV27 | ASSFRGGGYT
TRBJ2-2 | TRBV2 | ASSSQGTGELF
TRBJ2-7 | TRBV28 | ASSLTVAPYEQY
TRBJ2-5 | TRBV2 | ASRDRDETQY
TRBJ2-5 | TRBV6-5 | ASSSAQGYQETQY
TRBJ1-1 | TRBV18 | ASSDSPDTEAF
TRBJ1-1 | TRBV5-6 | ASSLAGMGGTEAF
TRBJ2-5 | TRBV7-3 | ASSSGLAQETQY
TRBJ2-1 | TRBV6-6 | ASKQDLGVGQF
TRBJ2-5 | TRBV6-2/TRBV6-3 | ASSGPNDRLWLETQY
TRBJ2-2 | TRBV6-2/TRBV6-3 | ASSPTGGAWPNTGELF
TRBJ2-2 | TRBV4-3 | ASSRYLGHNTGELF
TRBJ1-1 | TRBV5-4 | ASSLPGGMNTEAF
TRBJ2-6 | TRBV10-3 | AIRGDRARMSGANVLT
TRBJ1-5 | TRBV6-6 | ASSAGRGSNQPQH
TRBJ1-2 | TRBV6-5 | ASSPVTGSIGYT
TRBJ2-3 | TRBV19 | ASSSPGGPGTDTQY
TRBJ2-3 | TRBV6-5 | ASSYSNRDADTQY
TRBJ2-1 | TRBV9 | ASSIGQGGNEQF
TRBJ2-5 | TRBV6-5 | ASTFGGVAGETQY
TRBJ1-4 | TRBV6-2/TRBV6-3 | ASSFWDSNEKLF
TRBJ1-5 | TRBV19 | ASSIYAGISNQPQH
TRBJ1-1 | TRBV7-3 | ASSFDRESTEAF
TRBJ2-1 | TRBV9 | ASSVSNGLDEQF
TRBJ1-1 | TRBV7-2 | ASSFPEAEDTEAF
TRBJ2-5 | TRBV10-3 | AISEAGGYLGTQY
TRBJ2-5 | TRBV6-5 | ASSYRDTQETQY
TRBJ1-3 | TRBV28 | ASSLSAGGYNTIY
TRBJ1-2 | TRBV6-5 | ASRTGTSNYGYT
TRBJ1-1 | TRBV10-3 | AISDGRPLNTEAF
TRBJ2-1 | TRBV12-5 | ASGLERTSGERYNEQF
TRBJ2-7 | TRBV6-5 | ASRIGAAGAGEQY
TRBJ2-5 | TRBV3-1/TRBV3-2 | ASSQASRTLETQY
TRBJ1-2 | TRBV3-1/TRBV3-2 | ASSGTGGNYGYT
TRBJ2-3 | TRBV3-1/TRBV3-2 | ASSQVRGSGNTQY
TRBJ1-3 | TRBV6-5 | ASSLQGAGNTIY
TRBJ2-1 | TRBV6-6 | ASRFDTFVKQF
TRBJ2-2 | TRBV3-1/TRBV3-2 | ASSQVPPPGDRTGELF
TRBJ2-2 | TRBV5-6 | ASSATRGRPGTGELF
TRBJ1-1 | TRBV30 | AWSVRPDTEAF
TRBJ1-5 | TRBV15 | ATSKGGIGQPQH
TRBJ1-4 | TRBV7-9 | ASSPSRGTGANEKLF
TRBJ1-1 | TRBV7-9 | ASSLGQGYNTEAF
TRBJ2-5 | TRBV7-8 | ASSLSGTAYQETQY
TRBJ1-1 | TRBV9 | ASSVVDRAHEAF
TRBJ2-1 | TRBV7-2 | ASSQRDSGYNEQF
TRBJ1-6 | TRBV27 | ASSFTGYNSPLH
TRBJ2-1 | TRBV5-1 | ASSTGQGPYNEQF
TRBJ2-4 | TRBV19 | ASKPNSLRRGKNIQY
TRBJ1-4 | TRBV12-5 | ASGRAGGVPNEKLF
TRBJ2-7 | TRBV11-3 | ASSAGQAYEQY
TRBJ1-3 | TRBV19 | ASSIQVLSGNTIY
TRBJ2-2 | TRBV6-5 | ASSPYRQSTGELF
TRBJ1-2 | TRBV4-3 | ASSQFRGAELGYT